This entry is about one T cell receptor (beta chain). Its antigen is still unknown. This table comes from immunoSEQ multiplex PCR, and its TCRdb copy is limited to in-frame clones, with some not included. The data contain approximately 61,000 clones, roughly 80% of them singletons. The CDR3 sequence is 17 residues long. Per the germline V gene, CDR1 is SGHVS and CDR2 is FQNEAQ. V dropped 0 bases and J dropped 6; count of bases not matched to a gene: 11. The entry originates in a study of OX40 agonist ivuxolimab in advanced cancers. The study's findings and limits: By week 6 at 0.1 to 3.0 mg/kg, blood CD4+ and CD8+ T cells had expanded clonally. Among T cells, CD8+ cells averaged more expanded clones than CD4+ cells.

The TCR originated in an adult with an advanced solid tumor such as melanoma, head and neck, liver or kidney cancer. The chain joins TRBV7-8 to TRBJ1-1; the match to TRBD1 covers 9 bases. Here the sequenced sample was CD4+ or CD8+ T cells sorted from blood, taken in a trial of the OX40 agonist ivuxolimab. CDR3: CASSLARPGTGFAEAFF. The CDR3 DNA reads as TGTGCCAGCAGCTTAGCGCGGCCCGGGACAGGGTTCGCTGAAGCTTTCTTT.